This note documents a single TCR beta chain sequence. The antigen remains undetermined. This sample is drawn from a study of shared clonotypes between healthy human individuals. For the study at large: Every donor yielded three CD4 naive, three CD4 memory, two CD8 naive and one CD8 memory plate. Overall study results and limits: Naive CD4 clonotypes were shared across a few donors at roughly 5.5%.

Evenly divided among several immunoSEQ plates was the genomic DNA of each subset. This table comes from immunoSEQ multiplex PCR, and its TCRdb copy is limited to in-frame clones, with some not included. Of roughly 2.2 million clones in the sample, less than 95% were seen once. CDR3 length: 14 amino acids. Per germline, CDR1 GTSNPN and CDR2 SVGIG (reference sequence). The V segment lost 2 bases and the J segment 2 bases; nucleotides outside the gene matches: 4. The sequencing input was naive CD4+ T cells from PBMCs. Subset here: CD45RA+ positively selected. The clonotype comes from a man aged 18-30 years in good health. Some clones in this sample may be carry-over from other donors' samples. The chain carries TRBV30 and TRBJ2-7; 9 bases map to TRBD1. The CDR3: CAWSRQGGTYEQYF. DNA of the CDR3: TGTGCCTGGAGTCGACAGGGGGGTACCTACGAGCAGTACTTC.